This T cell receptor (beta chain) was obtained from a study of blood T cells in healthy people across ages. Each of the donors had around 10 milliliters of peripheral blood drawn into EDTA-treated Vacutainer tubes. Primed by a sample-barcoded 5' primer and a J-beta primer mix, a second PCR proceeded for about 6 to 11 cycles. Each cDNA molecule, via a template-switch adaptor with 12 random nucleotides, was tagged. MiXCR, applied by TCRdb to the 5' RACE reads, yields one record per CDR3 protein. Here the sample spans 1,300,000 or so distinct CDR3 sequences, around 55% being singletons. The CDR3 covers 17 residues. V gave up 3 bases and J gave up 4 bases, with 19 bases separating them.

The sequenced material came from blood. The chain carries TRBV12-3 or TRBV12-4 and TRBJ2-1; maybe TRBD1 (6 bases). The clonotype was recovered from a man in his late teens or twenties in good health. CDR3 DNA sequence: TGTGCCAGCAGTTTTTTGGCGTCCGGGACAAGATACAATGAGCAGTTCTTC. Its protein product is CASSFLASGTRYNEQFF.